This T cell receptor (beta chain) was identified in a study of blood T cell repertoires in COVID-19. Across the study: Nucleic acid was either cDNA or gDNA, and it came from T cells, B-cell-depleted T cells, or PBMCs.

CDR1 is KGHDR, CDR2 SFDVKD, per germline. The V gene lost 5 bases and the J gene lost 7 bases, with 11 bases spanning the gap. The CDR3 is made up of 13 amino acids. Authors' methods: Quantification of nucleated cells was approximated via reference gene primer amplification. Some clones are missing from TCRdb's copy, which holds only in-frame ones; the method was immunoSEQ multiplex PCR. The V and J calls and clone size come from that table; D and trimming were worked out from the DNA. Of about 150,000 clones in the sample, 86% are singletons; the top ten hold under 5%. The J gene is TRBJ1-3, the V gene TRBV24-1; tentative D call: TRBD1 (6 bases). The sequence derives from an older woman with acute or convalescent COVID-19. Material for sequencing was peripheral blood. The CDR3 spells CATSASGANTIYF. As DNA, the CDR3 is TGTGCCACCAGTGCGTCAGGGGCTAACACCATATATTTT.